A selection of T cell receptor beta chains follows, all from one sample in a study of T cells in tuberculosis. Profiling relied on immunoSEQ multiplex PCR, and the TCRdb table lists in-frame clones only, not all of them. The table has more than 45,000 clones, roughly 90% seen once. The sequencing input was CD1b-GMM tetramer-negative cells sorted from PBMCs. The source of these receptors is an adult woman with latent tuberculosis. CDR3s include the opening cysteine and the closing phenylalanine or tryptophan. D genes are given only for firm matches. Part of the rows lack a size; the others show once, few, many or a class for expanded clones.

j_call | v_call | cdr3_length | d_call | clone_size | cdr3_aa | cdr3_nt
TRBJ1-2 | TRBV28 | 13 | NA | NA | CASSYRANYGYTF | TGTGCCAGCAGTTATCGAGCCAACTATGGCTACACCTTC
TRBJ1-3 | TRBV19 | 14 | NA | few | CASPAGFPGNTIYF | TGTGCCAGTCCCGCAGGGTTTCCTGGAAACACCATATATTTT
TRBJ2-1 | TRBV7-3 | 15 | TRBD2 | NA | CASSLIAGGRNEQFF | TGTGCCAGCAGCTTAATAGCGGGAGGGCGCAATGAGCAGTTCTTC
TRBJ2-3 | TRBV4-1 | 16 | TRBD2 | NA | CASSQPGGVITDTQYF | TGCGCCAGCAGCCAACCCGGGGGGGTTATCACAGATACGCAGTATTTT
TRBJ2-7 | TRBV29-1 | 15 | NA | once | CSVEDRWDGGYEQYF | TGCAGCGTTGAAGATAGGTGGGACGGGGGCTACGAGCAGTACTTC
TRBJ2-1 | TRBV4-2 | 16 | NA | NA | CASSQVLGEIYNEQFF | TGTGCCAGCAGCCAAGTATTGGGAGAAATATACAATGAGCAGTTCTTC
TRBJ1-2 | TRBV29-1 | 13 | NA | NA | CSVEARDNYGYTF | TGCAGCGTTGAAGCACGGGATAACTATGGCTACACCTTC
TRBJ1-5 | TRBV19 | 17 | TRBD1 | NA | CASSMFGTGNIFWPQHF | TGTGCCAGTAGTATGTTTGGGACAGGCAACATATTTTGGCCCCAGCATTTT
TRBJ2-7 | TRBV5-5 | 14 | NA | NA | CASSPWTDTYEQYF | TGTGCCAGCAGCCCTTGGACAGATACCTACGAGCAGTACTTC
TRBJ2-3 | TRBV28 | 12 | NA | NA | CASRDSTDTQYF | TGTGCCAGCAGGGACTCCACAGATACGCAGTATTTT
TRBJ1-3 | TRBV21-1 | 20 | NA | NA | CASSKALQGVVSRSGNTIYF | TGTGCCAGCAGCAAAGCGCTTCAGGGGGTAGTAAGCCGCTCTGGAAACACCATATATTTT
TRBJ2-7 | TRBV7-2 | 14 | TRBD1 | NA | CASSPKGADYEQYF | TGTGCCAGCAGCCCCAAGGGGGCCGACTACGAGCAGTACTTC
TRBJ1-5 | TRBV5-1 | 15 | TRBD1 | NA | CASSLGQGGHQPQHF | TGCGCCAGCAGCTTGGGACAGGGAGGCCATCAGCCCCAGCATTTT